The 30 T cell receptor beta chains below were found in one sample sequenced in a study of blood T cell repertoires in COVID-19. Using immunoSEQ multiplex PCR, the repertoire was profiled, and TCRdb retains in-frame clones only, with some absent. The profile shows 120,000 to 150,000 clones, 87% of them singletons. Input material: peripheral blood. The receptors were sampled from a man in his fifties or sixties who had recovered from COVID-19.

V gene TRBV25-1 combines with J gene TRBJ2-3, with 9 nucleotides matching TRBD1. Germline V CDR1 and CDR2: MGHDK, SYGVNS. V shed 5 bases, J shed 2 bases, and the junction held 8 bases outside the gene matches. This CDR3 contains 16 residues. CDR3 in DNA: TGTGCCAGCAGTTCGGGACAGGGCATAACCACAGATACGCAGTATTTT. Translated, it gives CASSSGQGITTDTQYF. The variable domain in full, with the rest retrieved from reference TRBV25-1 and TRBJ2-3, is EADIYQTPRYLVIGTGKKITLECSQTMGHDKMYWYQQDPGMELHLIHYSYGVNSTEKGDLSSESTVSRIRTEHFPLTLESARPSHTSQYLCASSSGQGITTDTQYFGPGTRLTVL.

V is TRBV2 and J is TRBJ1-3; perhaps TRBD1 as D (5 bases). V was cut by 1 base and J by 2 bases, with 12 bases left in between. The germline V gene encodes CDR1 SNHLY and CDR2 FYNNEI. This CDR3 contains 16 residues. The CDR3 nucleotides are TGTGCCAGCAGTGAAGGACTGGGACTTGCTGGAAACACCATATATTTT. Translating gives CASSEGLGLAGNTIYF. The full variable domain, completed using reference TRBV2 and TRBJ1-3, is EPEVTQTPSHQVTQMGQEVILRCVPISNHLYFYWYRQILGQKVEFLVSFYNNEISEKSEIFDDQFSVERPDGSNFTLKIRSTKLEDSAMYFCASSEGLGLAGNTIYFGEGSWLTVV.

V is TRBV25-1 and J is TRBJ1-2; 9 bases line up with TRBD1. This CDR3 region has 13 residues. Trimming took 5 bases from V and 5 from J; bases not matched to a gene: 3. The V gene's germline CDR1 is MGHDK and CDR2 SYGVNS. The CDR3 region is CASSTDRGYGYTF. The CDR3 nucleotides are TGTGCCAGCAGTACGGACAGGGGTTATGGCTACACCTTC.

This clone was recorded only once. The chain links TRBV9 to TRBJ1-2; D ambiguous. Germline lookup yields CDR1 SGDLS and CDR2 YYNGEE. This CDR3 is built from 14 residues. Trimming left V 0 bases short and J 2 bases short, with 8 bases between. This CDR3 is CASSVVPMNYGYTF. The DNA for the CDR3 is TGTGCCAGCAGCGTAGTTCCCATGAACTATGGCTACACCTTC. Complete variable domain (other parts from reference TRBV9 and TRBJ1-2): DSGVTQTPKHLITATGQRVTLRCSPRSGDLSVYWYQQSLDQGLQFLIQYYNGEERAKGNILERFSAQQFPDLHSELNLSSLELGDSALYFCASSVVPMNYGYTFGSGTRLTVV.

This clone was counted a single time. The chain couples TRBV6-5 to TRBJ2-3, with D tentatively TRBD1 (6 bases). Trimming cost V 7 bases and J 4 bases, with 15 bases left between them. Looked up from germline, CDR1 is MNHEY and CDR2 is SVGAGI. The CDR3 totals 14 residues. This chain's CDR3 is CASTEGGRADTQYF. The CDR3 DNA follows: TGTGCCAGCACGGAAGGGGGTCGTGCAGATACGCAGTATTTT.

Notes on this clone: This CDR3 is also generated by other DNA sequences in the sample. This chain links TRBV9 with TRBJ2-7; 7 bases agree with TRBD2. V lost 0 bases to trimming and J lost 2 bases; unmatched junction nucleotides: 5. The CDR3 totals 15 residues. CDR1 is SGDLS and CDR2 is YYNGEE in the germline V gene. CDR3 DNA sequence: TGTGCCAGCAGCGTAGAAGTGGGGGGGACCTACGAGCAGTACTTC. It is translated as CASSVEVGGTYEQYF.

The chain uses TRBV5-1 and TRBJ1-5; 11 bases agree with TRBD1. The CDR3 consists of 16 residues. Losses at the gene ends were 4 bases for V and 6 bases for J; bases not matched to a gene: 9. Germline V CDR1 and CDR2: SGHRS, YFSETQ. In DNA, the CDR3 is TGCGCCAGCAGCCCGGCGGGGACAGGGGGGAGTCAGCCCCAGCATTTT. Translated: CASSPAGTGGSQPQHF.

This clone showed up just once. The V gene is TRBV5-1, the J gene TRBJ2-5; TRBD2 might be the D (6 bases). The CDR3 totals 13 residues. Germline CDR1 is SGHRS and CDR2 is YFSETQ. V shed 0 bases and J shed 8 bases, with 11 bases lying between them. CDR3 region: CASSLEDGLTQYF. The CDR3, as DNA: TGCGCCAGCAGCTTGGAAGACGGACTAACCCAGTACTTC.

The chain has TRBV2 and TRBJ1-4; TRBD1 matches 10 bases. CDR3 length equals 14 residues. Per the germline V gene, CDR1 is SNHLY and CDR2 is FYNNEI. The ends lost 6 bases at V and 7 bases at J; junction bases unmatched: 5. This chain's CDR3 is CASSRQGAGEKLFF. As DNA, the CDR3 is TGTGCCAGCAGCAGACAGGGGGCGGGTGAAAAACTGTTTTTT.

This rearrangement joins TRBV5-6 to TRBJ2-5, with TRBD1 identical over 7 bases. V lost 1 base and J lost 2; bases outside the gene matches: 5. This CDR3 is built from 15 residues. Germline CDR1 and CDR2: SGHDT and YYEEEE. CDR3 in DNA: TGTGCCAGCAGCTTGAAGGGGACAGTACAAGAGACCCAGTACTTC. This codes for CASSLKGTVQETQYF.

Regarding this clone: One end of the junction does not line up with germline, which may come from a read error. The CDR3 here is CASSLVSGLAGDEQFF. The CDR3 nucleotides are TGTGCTAGCAGCTTAGTATCAGGACTAGCGGGGGATGAGCAGTTCTTC. V is TRBV7-7 and J is TRBJ2-1; 13 nucleotides line up with TRBD2. The CDR3 spans 16 residues. Germline CDR1 SSHAT, CDR2 FNYEAQ (reference sequence).

This clone appeared many times. The chain is built from TRBV7-9 and TRBJ2-2; D is unclear. The V gene's germline CDR1 is SEHNR and CDR2 FQNEAQ (reference sequence). CDR3 size: 14 residues. V was cut by 2 bases and J by 5 bases, with 9 bases left in between. CDR3 nucleotides: TGTGCCAGCAGCTTACTTGTCGGGACCGGGGAGCTGTTTTTT. This translates into CASSLLVGTGELFF.

CDR3 in DNA: TGTGCCAGCAGCTTGGGGGGCAGTTCTAACTATGGCTACACCTTC. The encoded protein is CASSLGGSSNYGYTF. This chain joins TRBV5-4 and TRBJ1-2; possible D gene TRBD1, 5 bases. Trimming pared 0 bases from V and 0 bases from J, leaving 9 bases between. Germline V CDR1 and CDR2: SGHNT, YYREEE (reference sequence). CDR3 size: 15 residues.

The chain employs TRBV12-3 or TRBV12-4 and TRBJ2-1; D perhaps matches TRBD2 (6 bases). The V end lost 7 bases, the J end lost 9 bases, and 16 bases lay between the germline ends. The CDR3 runs to 13 residues. CDR3 bases: TGTGCCAGCAACCCCGGGGGAGCGGGTGAGCAGTTCTTC. Translated, it gives CASNPGGAGEQFF.

The rearrangement links TRBV24-1 to TRBJ2-7; TRBD2 matches 7 bases. The CDR3 contains 17 residues. J was trimmed by 1 base and V by 0 bases; bases with no gene match: 8. The germline CDR1 and CDR2 sequences are KGHDR and SFDVKD. The CDR3 DNA follows: TGTGCCACCAGTGATTTGATTCGCAGCGGGACTTCCTACGAGCAGTACTTC. It translates to CATSDLIRSGTSYEQYF.

This clone was observed once. The V gene is TRBV19, the J gene TRBJ1-6; D is possibly TRBD1 (6 bases). V lost 0 bases to trimming and J lost 5 bases, with 17 bases between them. Per germline, CDR1 LNHDA and CDR2 SQIVND (reference sequence). The CDR3 sequence is 18 residues long. The CDR3 loop is CASSIEGQNLNNNSPLHF. For the CDR3, the DNA is TGTGCCAGTAGTATAGAAGGACAGAATTTGAATAATAATTCACCCCTCCACTTT.

V gene TRBV27 combines with J gene TRBJ2-7; 7 nucleotides align to TRBD1. Germline V gene lookup returns CDR1 MNHEY and CDR2 SMNVEV (reference sequence). V shed 4 bases and J 2 bases; nucleotides not matched to a gene: 5. This CDR3 spans 14 amino acids. The CDR3 is CASSYTTGPYEQYF. CDR3 DNA sequence: TGTGCCAGCAGTTATACGACAGGGCCCTACGAGCAGTACTTC.

The chain uses TRBV30 and TRBJ2-7; D might be TRBD1 (6 bases). Germline CDR1 is GTSNPN and CDR2 is SVGIG (reference sequence). CDR3 length: 12 amino acids. The germline V and J ends were trimmed by 3 bases and 9 bases, with 15 bases remaining between them. As DNA, the CDR3 is TGTGCCTGGAGCCTCCTGACAGGCATGCAGTACTTC. Residues: CAWSLLTGMQYF.

The genes are TRBV4-3 and TRBJ2-1; 7 bases map to TRBD2. The V and J ends lost 4 bases and 7 bases, in that order; junction bases with no gene match: 13. Germline V lookup: CDR1 LGHNA, CDR2 YSLEER. CDR3 length: 16 residues. The CDR3 reads CASSRLPSGGENEQFF. As DNA, the CDR3 is TGCGCCAGCAGCCGGCTCCCTTCGGGGGGTGAGAATGAGCAGTTCTTC.

The DNA of the CDR3 is TGTGCCAGTAGTCGTCGTTCCAGCGGGGGTGGGGATACGCAGTATTTT. It encodes CASSRRSSGGGDTQYF. The V and J genes are TRBV19 and TRBJ2-3, with TRBD2 identical over 8 bases. The CDR3 length is 16 residues. J was trimmed by 6 bases and V by 5 bases; bases with no gene match: 13. Germline loops: CDR1 LNHDA, CDR2 SQIVND (reference sequence).

This chain uses TRBV15 with TRBJ2-1; 11 nucleotides agree with TRBD2. The germline V gene has CDR1 LNHNV and CDR2 YYDKDF (reference sequence). This CDR3 contains 16 residues. V shed 3 bases, J shed 2 bases, and the junction held 3 bases outside the gene matches. CDR3 region: CATSRASGGPYNEQFF. In nucleotides, the CDR3 is TGTGCCACCAGCAGGGCTAGCGGGGGGCCCTACAATGAGCAGTTCTTC.

The DNA for the CDR3 is TGTGCCAGCTCACCAACTAGCGGGGGGGCCGGCGAGCAGTACTTC. The encoded protein is CASSPTSGGAGEQYF. The chain has TRBV18 and TRBJ2-7; 13 bases agree with TRBD2. Germline loops: CDR1 KGHSH, CDR2 LQKENI. The V and J ends lost 2 bases and 6 bases, in that order; junction bases with no gene match: 4. The CDR3 spans 15 residues.

This chain connects TRBV6-5 to TRBJ2-2, with 7 nucleotides matching TRBD1. The CDR3 covers 15 residues. Germline CDR1 MNHEY, CDR2 SVGAGI. V lost 4 bases, J lost 2 bases, and 4 bases stayed unmatched. The CDR3 DNA sequence: TGTGCCAGCAGTTCCTGGACAGGAAACACCGGGGAGCTGTTTTTT. Residues: CASSSWTGNTGELFF.

The rearrangement joins TRBV11-3 to TRBJ1-1; 11 nucleotides line up with TRBD1. Losses at the gene ends were 5 bases for V and 4 bases for J; bases not matched to a gene: 6. The CDR3 is made up of 15 amino acids. From germline, CDR1 is SGHNT and CDR2 YENEEA. In DNA form, the CDR3 reads TGTGCCAGCAGCCCGGGACAGGGGGTCAGCACTGAAGCTTTCTTT. This sequence encodes CASSPGQGVSTEAFF.

The chain links TRBV9 to TRBJ2-7; a possible D gene is TRBD1 (5 bases). Germline CDR1 SGDLS, CDR2 YYNGEE. Trimming took 4 bases from V and 7 from J, leaving 15 bases between them. CDR3 size: 13 residues. Here the CDR3 reads CASSSGTGEEQYF. Written as DNA, the CDR3 is TGTGCCAGCAGCTCCGGCACAGGCGAAGAGCAGTACTTC.

The V and J genes are TRBV5-5 and TRBJ2-4, with D unresolved. The CDR3 has 15 amino acids. V was shortened by 6 bases and J by 0 bases, with 13 bases between the two germline ends. Germline V CDR1 and CDR2: SGHKS, YYEKEE (reference sequence). The CDR3: CASTLGGIAKNIQYF. CDR3 sequence (DNA): TGTGCCAGCACCCTAGGCGGTATAGCCAAAAACATTCAGTACTTC.

This CDR3 is CASSQMGLAGSTDTQYF. The CDR3 DNA sequence: TGTGCCAGCAGCCAAATGGGACTAGCGGGGAGCACAGATACGCAGTATTTT. The chain uses TRBV16 and TRBJ2-3; 13 bases fit TRBD2. With V trimmed by 2 bases and J by 0 bases, 2 bases remained unmatched. The CDR3 is 17 residues long. From germline, CDR1 is KGHSY and CDR2 FQNENV.

The rearrangement links TRBV14 to TRBJ1-2, with D perhaps matching TRBD1 (5 bases). V was pared by 2 bases and J by 5 bases, with 9 bases between. From germline, CDR1 is SGHDN and CDR2 FVKESK. CDR3 size: 13 residues. CDR3 loop: CASSQFGHYGYTF. CDR3 nucleotides: TGTGCCAGCAGCCAATTCGGACATTATGGCTACACCTTC. Together with reference TRBV14 and TRBJ1-2, the CDR3 gives the full variable domain: EAGVTQFPSHSVIEKGQTVTLRCDPISGHDNLYWYRRVMGKEIKFLLHFVKESKQDESGMPNNRFLAERTGGTYSTLKVQPAELEDSGVYFCASSQFGHYGYTFGSGTRLTVV.

The rearrangement uses TRBV5-5 and TRBJ2-1, with D hard to call. Germline V gene lookup returns CDR1 SGHKS and CDR2 YYEKEE (reference sequence). This CDR3 region has 11 residues. The germline V and J ends were trimmed by 4 bases and 5 bases, with 4 bases remaining between them. The CDR3 region has the DNA TGTGCCAGCAGCCACAACAATGAGCAGTTCTTC. Protein product: CASSHNNEQFF.

V gene TRBV19 combines with J gene TRBJ2-3, with a weak D call TRBD1 (6 bases). CDR3 size: 17 residues. The germline V and J ends were trimmed by 0 bases and 2 bases, with 15 bases remaining between them. CDR1 LNHDA and CDR2 SQIVND come from the germline V gene (reference sequence). CDR3 sequence (DNA): TGTGCCAGTAGTATAGAATCCCCGGACAGCTTCACAGATACGCAGTATTTT. Amino acid sequence: CASSIESPDSFTDTQYF.